This T cell receptor beta chain comes out of a study of blood T cell repertoires in COVID-19. Study summary: Sites in the United States, Italy and Spain provided acute and convalescent COVID-19 samples.

The table came from immunoSEQ multiplex PCR; TCRdb's copy has only in-frame clones and leaves some out. The top ten hold 0.2% to 0.3% of the sample, which has about 670,000 clones, 85% to 90% seen once. CDR3 length equals 15 residues. The germline V gene encodes CDR1 GTSNPN and CDR2 SVGIG (reference sequence). V was clipped by 4 bases and J by 2 bases, with 17 bases between them. The sample taken for sequencing was peripheral blood. This receptor was identified in a woman aged 18-29 years with acute or convalescent COVID-19. The chain is built from TRBV30 and TRBJ1-2; D is uncertain. The chain's CDR3 is CAWIPGGRSNYGYTF. In DNA form, the CDR3 reads TGTGCCTGGATCCCTGGAGGACGGTCAAACTATGGCTACACCTTC.